Below, one T cell receptor (beta chain) is given with its context. The CDR3 runs to 14 residues. J gave up 7 bases and V 6 bases, and 12 bases lay outside the gene matches. From germline, CDR1 is MNHEY and CDR2 SMNVEV (reference sequence). Clones were sequenced by immunoSEQ multiplex PCR, and TCRdb holds only the in-frame ones, with some missing. This sample has about 270,000 clones, with 85% to 90% found just once. This entry belongs to a study of blood T cell repertoires in COVID-19. In the study overall: Both acute and convalescent COVID-19 samples were obtained from the United States, Italy and Spain.

The receptor comes from a woman between 25 and 40 years old with acute COVID-19. The genes are TRBV27 and TRBJ2-7, with 7 bases matching TRBD2. Source material: PBMCs or T cells enriched from blood (not recorded which). In DNA form, the CDR3 reads TGTGCCAGCAGCTCTCGCGGGAGCGCGGGGGAGCAGTACTTC. The encoded protein is CASSSRGSAGEQYF.